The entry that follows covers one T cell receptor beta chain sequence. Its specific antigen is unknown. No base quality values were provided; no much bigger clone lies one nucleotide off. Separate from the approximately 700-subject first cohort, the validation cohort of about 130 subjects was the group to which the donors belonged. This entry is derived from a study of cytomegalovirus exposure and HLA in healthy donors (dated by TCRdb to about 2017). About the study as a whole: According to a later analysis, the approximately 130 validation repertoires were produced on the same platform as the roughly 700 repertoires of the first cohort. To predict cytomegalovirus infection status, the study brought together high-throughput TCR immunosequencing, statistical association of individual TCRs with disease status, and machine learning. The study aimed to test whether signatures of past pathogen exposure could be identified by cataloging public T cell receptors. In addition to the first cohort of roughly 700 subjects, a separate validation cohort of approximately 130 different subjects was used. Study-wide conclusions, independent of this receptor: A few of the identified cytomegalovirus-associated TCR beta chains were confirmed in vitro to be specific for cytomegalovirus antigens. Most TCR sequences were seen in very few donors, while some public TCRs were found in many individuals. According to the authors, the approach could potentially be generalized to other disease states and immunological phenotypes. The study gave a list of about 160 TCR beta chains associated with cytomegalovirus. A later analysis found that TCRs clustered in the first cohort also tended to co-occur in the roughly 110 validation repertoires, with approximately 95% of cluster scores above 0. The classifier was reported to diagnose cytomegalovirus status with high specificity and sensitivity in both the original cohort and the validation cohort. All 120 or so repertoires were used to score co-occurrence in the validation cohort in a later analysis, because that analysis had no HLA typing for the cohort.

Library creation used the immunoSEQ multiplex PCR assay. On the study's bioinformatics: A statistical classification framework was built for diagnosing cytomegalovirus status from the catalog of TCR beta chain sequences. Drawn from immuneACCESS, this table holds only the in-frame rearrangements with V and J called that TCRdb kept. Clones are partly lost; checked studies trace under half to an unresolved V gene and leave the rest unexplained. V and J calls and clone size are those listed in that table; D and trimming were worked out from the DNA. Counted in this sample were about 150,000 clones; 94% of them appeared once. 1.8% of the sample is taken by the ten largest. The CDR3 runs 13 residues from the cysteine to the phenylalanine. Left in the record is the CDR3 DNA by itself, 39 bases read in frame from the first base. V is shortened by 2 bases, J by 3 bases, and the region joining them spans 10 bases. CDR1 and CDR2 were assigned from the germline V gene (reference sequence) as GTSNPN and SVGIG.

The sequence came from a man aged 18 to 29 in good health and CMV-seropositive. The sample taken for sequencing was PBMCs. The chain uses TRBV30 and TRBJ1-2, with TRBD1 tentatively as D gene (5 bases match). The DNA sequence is TGTGCCTGGAGTACGGGGGGGGACTATGGCTACACCTTC. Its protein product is CAWSTGGDYGYTF.